The 24 T cell receptor beta chains in this list originate from one sample, sequenced in a study of metastatic and nonmetastatic thyroid tumors. MiXCR reprocessed the PCR reads for TCRdb. The sample includes 20,000 to 25,000 clones, around 30% of them seen just once. Treatment of any kind had been given to no patient before thyroid surgery. Sequencing input: tumor tissue. The origin of the receptors is a female donor with papillary thyroid cancer or a benign thyroid nodule (not recorded which). Some clones in this sample may be carry-over from other donors' samples.

To note about this clone: The junction does not match germline at one end; this may be a read error. The CDR3, as DNA: TGTGCCAGTAGTATCCGACTAGCGGGGGTGCTTACAGATACTCAGTATTTT. Its translation: CASSIRLAGVLTDTQYF. This chain joins TRBV19 and TRBJ2-3; 12 bases match TRBD2. Germline CDR1 and CDR2: LNHDA and SQIVND (reference sequence). This CDR3 is built from 17 residues.

This clone was seen ten or more times. This CDR3 reads CASSQGDSEKLFF. The DNA for the CDR3 is TGCGCCAGCAGCCAAGGGGACAGCGAAAAACTGTTTTTT. This chain uses TRBV4-3 with TRBJ1-4, with 7 bases lining up with TRBD1. The CDR3 runs 13 residues. Germline CDR1 LGHNA, CDR2 YSLEER. Trimming at V came to 1 base and at J to 8 bases, leaving 1 base not matched to a gene.

As for this clone: Germline is not matched at one junction end, which may reflect a read error. The CDR3 DNA reads as TGTGCCATCAGCGATAGCGGGGGCCTCGGGTGGGATACGCAGTATTTT. As protein: CAISDSGGLGWDTQYF. The gene calls are TRBV9 and TRBJ2-3; 9 nucleotides agree with TRBD2. The CDR3 is made up of 16 amino acids. Germline CDR1 SGDLS, CDR2 YYNGEE.

The genes are TRBV20-1 and TRBJ2-1, with D hard to call. V was clipped by 0 bases and J by 3 bases, with 12 bases between them. The CDR3 consists of 15 residues. The germline gives CDR1 DFQATT, CDR2 SNEGSKA (reference sequence). Written as DNA, the CDR3 is TGCAGTGCTAGAGATTCAGCGAGAGGCTACAATGAGCAGTTCTTC. Encoded protein: CSARDSARGYNEQFF.

CDR3 bases: TGTGCCAGCAGCGTACAGGGGAGTGCCGGGGAGCTGTTTTTT. Residues: CASSVQGSAGELFF. The chain links TRBV9 to TRBJ2-2; TRBD1 is a possible D gene (6 bases). Between the trimmed V and J ends, which lost 1 base and 6 bases, there was a span of 10 bases. CDR1 is SGDLS, CDR2 YYNGEE, per germline. This CDR3 contains 14 residues.

V usage is TRBV11-3 and J usage is TRBJ2-7; no reliable D call. Germline loops: CDR1 SGHNT, CDR2 YENEEA. The V end was cut by 5 bases, the J end by 6 bases, with 14 bases between. The CDR3 consists of 13 residues. The CDR3 nucleotides read TGTGCCAGCAGCCCCTCTCACCGTGGCGAGCAGTACTTC. Its translation is CASSPSHRGEQYF.

By frequency in the sample, this clone is medium-sized. The CDR3 region has the DNA TGTGCCTGGGCCCGCCCGGCCGGGGAGCTGTTTTTT. As protein: CAWARPAGELFF. V is TRBV30 and J is TRBJ2-2; D is uncertain. Germline V CDR1 and CDR2: GTSNPN, SVGIG (reference sequence). V lost 5 bases and J 6 bases, leaving 10 bases between the germline ends. CDR3 length equals 12 residues.

This clone was counted ten times or more. The chain has TRBV18 and TRBJ1-5; 7 bases are shared with TRBD1. The CDR3 extends over 15 amino acids. Germline CDR1 and CDR2: KGHSH and LQKENI. V shed 6 bases and J 3 bases; nucleotides not matched to a gene: 8. The CDR3 DNA sequence: TGTGCCAGCTCCCGGACAGGTAATGTCAATCAGCCCCAGCATTTT. Translated, it gives CASSRTGNVNQPQHF.

The V call is TRBV5-1, the J call TRBJ2-7; 8 nucleotides agree with TRBD2. This CDR3 has 14 amino acids. V shed 2 bases, J shed 0 bases, and the junction held 1 base outside the gene matches. From germline, CDR1 is SGHRS and CDR2 YFSETQ. In DNA, the CDR3 is TGCGCCAGCAGCTTTGCGGGAGGCTCCTACGAGCAGTACTTC. Protein product: CASSFAGGSYEQYF. The variable domain in full, with the rest retrieved from reference TRBV5-1 and TRBJ2-7, is KAGVTQTPRYLIKTRGQQVTLSCSPISGHRSVSWYQQTPGQGLQFLFEYFSETQRNKGNFPGRFSGRQFSNSRSEMNVSTLELGDSALYLCASSFAGGSYEQYFGPGTRLTVT.

This clone qualifies as medium-sized. This chain joins TRBV28 and TRBJ1-1; perhaps TRBD1 as D (5 bases). There are 14 residues in the CDR3. Trimming took 1 base from V and 10 from J, leaving 16 bases between them. The V gene's germline CDR1 is MDHEN and CDR2 SYDVKM. The CDR3 DNA reads TGTGCCAGCAGTTTATCGGGTAGGGGCGAAGTAGCTTTCTTT. This codes for CASSLSGRGEVAFF.

This clone has at least ten counts. The CDR3 DNA sequence: TGTGCCAGCAGTTTAGTGACTAGCGGGGATACGCAGTATTTT. Translating gives CASSLVTSGDTQYF. V gene TRBV12-3 or TRBV12-4 combines with J gene TRBJ2-3, with 10 bases identical to TRBD2. There are 14 residues in the CDR3. With 1 base clipped from V and 6 bases from J, the junction kept 1 base outside the gene matches.

The rearrangement joins TRBV5-1 to TRBJ2-2, with TRBD1 matching over 9 bases. Germline CDR1 reads SGHRS; CDR2 reads YFSETQ. This CDR3 contains 15 residues. Germline trimming cut 6 bases from V and 6 bases from J; bases unmatched to any gene: 9. Here the CDR3 DNA reads TGCGCCAGCATCCCCGGGACAGGGTGCTCCGGGGAGCTGTTTTTT. Its protein product is CASIPGTGCSGELFF.

In regard to this clone: One end of the junction does not line up with germline, which may come from a read error. The chain combines TRBV6-1 with TRBJ2-3; a weak D match, TRBD1 (6 bases). From germline, CDR1 is MNHNS and CDR2 SASEGT. This CDR3 contains 18 residues. CDR3 residues: CASSEIAGGTWRTDTQYF. The CDR3 DNA sequence: TGTGCCAGCAGTGAAATCGCTGGTGGGACATGGCGCACAGATACGCAGTACTTT.

This clone has just a few counts. This chain joins TRBV12-3 or TRBV12-4 and TRBJ1-2; D call uncertain. The CDR3 spans 14 residues. Trimming cost V 7 bases and J 8 bases, with 20 bases left between them. The CDR3 loop reads CASTYTPQLSGYTF. In DNA, the CDR3 is TGTGCCAGCACGTATACACCACAGCTATCAGGCTACACCTTC.

This clone was counted ten times or more. V usage is TRBV7-9 and J usage is TRBJ1-5; D unresolved. The CDR3 is 15 amino acids. The germline CDR1 and CDR2 sequences are SEHNR and FQNEAQ (reference sequence). The ends were cut back, 1 base at V and 0 bases at J, with 7 bases in the middle. CDR3 in amino acids: CASSLDGTSNQPQHF. Written as DNA, the CDR3 is TGTGCCAGCAGCTTAGATGGCACTAGCAATCAGCCCCAGCATTTT.

Turning to this clone: A much larger clone differs from this one at a single base, so this may be a read error. This CDR3 is also generated by other DNA sequences in the sample. The chain recombines TRBV5-6 with TRBJ2-5; the D gene could be TRBD1 or TRBD2 (5 bases each). The germline CDR1 and CDR2 sequences are SGHDT and YYEEEE. The CDR3 totals 14 residues. The V end lost 5 bases, the J end lost 1 base, and 12 bases lay between the germline ends. The CDR3 nucleotides are TGTGCCAGCAGGCAGCGTGGGGGCCAAGAGACCCAGTACTTC. It yields the protein CASRQRGGQETQYF.

The gene calls are TRBV20-1 and TRBJ1-6, with a possible D match to TRBD1 (5 bases). CDR3 length: 14 amino acids. V lost 6 bases and J 9 bases, leaving 18 bases between the germline ends. Germline CDR1 reads DFQATT; CDR2 reads SNEGSKA (reference sequence). CDR3 in amino acids: CSARPRGFGSPLHF. The CDR3 nucleotides read TGCAGTGCCCGACCACGGGGGTTCGGTTCACCCCTCCACTTT.

This clone was found many times. V gene TRBV9 combines with J gene TRBJ2-5; TRBD1 matches at 10 bases. Germline V gives CDR1 SGDLS, CDR2 YYNGEE. The CDR3 has 16 amino acids. After removal of 0 bases from V and 4 bases from J, the junction contained 6 bases not matched to a gene. In DNA form, the CDR3 reads TGTGCCAGCAGCGTAGGCGGACAGGGGGTTGCAGAGACCCAGTACTTC. It is translated as CASSVGGQGVAETQYF.

This clone was counted ten times or more. Other DNA sequences from this sample encode an identical CDR3 as well. The chain combines TRBV11-1 with TRBJ2-5, with D possibly being TRBD1 or TRBD2 (6 bases each). Germline V gene sequence: CDR1 SGHAT, CDR2 FQDESV (reference sequence). The CDR3 loop spans 20 amino acids. The germline V and J ends were trimmed by 5 bases and 2 bases, with 30 bases remaining between them. The CDR3, as DNA: TGTGCCAGCAGCCCTGGAGGGGGGCGGGTTTCGACTTTGAGTCAAGAGACCCAGTACTTC. Translating it yields CASSPGGGRVSTLSQETQYF.

This clone has more than one count but fewer than ten. J is TRBJ1-2 and V is TRBV2; D gene unclear. The CDR3 sequence is 15 residues long. V was clipped by 6 bases and J by 5 bases, with 19 bases between them. Germline V gives CDR1 SNHLY, CDR2 FYNNEI. CDR3 in amino acids: CASSPSPWPEYGYTF. The CDR3 bases are TGTGCCAGCAGCCCTAGCCCTTGGCCCGAATATGGCTACACCTTC.

Worth noting for this clone: One end of the junction is discordant with germline, which a read error may explain. The rearrangement uses TRBV11-2 and TRBJ2-6; maybe TRBD1 (5 bases). This CDR3 spans 19 amino acids. Germline CDR1 reads SGHAT; CDR2 reads FQNNGV. CDR3 DNA: TGTGCCAGCAGTCGTCTGACAGCCCTCTCGGGTTCTGGGTCCAACGTCCTGACTTTC. Encoded protein: CASSRLTALSGSGSNVLTF.

The chain has TRBV19 and TRBJ2-7, with 8 positions matching TRBD2. Looked up from germline, CDR1 is LNHDA and CDR2 is SQIVND (reference sequence). The CDR3 has 13 amino acids. V trimming: 5 bases; J trimming: 3 bases; junction bases outside the gene matches: 3. The CDR3 bases are TGTGCCAGTAGTCCCGGGACTAGCTACGAGCAGTACTTC. Translated: CASSPGTSYEQYF.

In the case of this clone: A junction end diverges from the germline sequence, so it may reflect a read error. The V and J genes are TRBV6-1 and TRBJ1-6, with 7 bases lining up with TRBD1. CDR3 length: 14 residues. Germline CDR1 is MNHNS and CDR2 is SASEGT. The CDR3 DNA sequence: TGTGCCAGCATTCGGGACAGTCTTAATTCACCACTCCAATTT. Translating gives CASIRDSLNSPLQF.

This clone was counted between two and nine times. The junction and the germline gene differ at one end; a read error may be behind it. The V call is TRBV6-5, the J call TRBJ2-1; 10 bases are a match to TRBD1. The CDR3 spans 14 residues. CDR1 is MNHEY and CDR2 is SVGAGI in the germline V gene. CDR3 in amino acids: CACSSLTGGDEQFF. Written as DNA, the CDR3 is TGTGCCTGCAGTTCCTTGACAGGGGGCGATGAGCAGTTCTTC.